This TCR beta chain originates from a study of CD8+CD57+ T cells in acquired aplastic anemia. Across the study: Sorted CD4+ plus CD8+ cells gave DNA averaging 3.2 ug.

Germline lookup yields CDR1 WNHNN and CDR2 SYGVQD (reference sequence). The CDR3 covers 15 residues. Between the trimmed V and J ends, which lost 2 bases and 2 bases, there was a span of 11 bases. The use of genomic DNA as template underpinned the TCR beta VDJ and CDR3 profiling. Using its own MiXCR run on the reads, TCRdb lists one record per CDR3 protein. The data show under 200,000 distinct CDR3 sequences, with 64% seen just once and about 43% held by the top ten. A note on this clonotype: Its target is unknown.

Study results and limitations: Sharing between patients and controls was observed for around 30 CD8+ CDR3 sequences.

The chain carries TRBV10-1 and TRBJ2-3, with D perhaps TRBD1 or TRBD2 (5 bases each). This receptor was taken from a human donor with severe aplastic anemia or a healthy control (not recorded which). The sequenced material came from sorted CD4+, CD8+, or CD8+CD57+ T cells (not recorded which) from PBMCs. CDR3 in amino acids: CASSELRDLTDTQYF. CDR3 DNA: TGCGCCAGCAGTGAGCTACGGGACCTCACAGATACGCAGTATTTT.